This T cell receptor (beta chain) was sequenced for a study of blood T cell repertoires in COVID-19 (dated by TCRdb to the early 2020s). Study-wide context: The collaborator samples originated in the United States, Italy and Spain and spanned the acute and convalescent phases of COVID-19. The material from the prospective study consisted of cDNA or gDNA derived from T cells, B-cell-depleted T cells, or PBMCs. Deeply sampled blood TCRbeta repertoires from subjects exposed to, actively infected with, or recovered from COVID-19 were included in the dataset. A freely available public database, intended as a resource for researchers studying the immune response to SARS-CoV-2, is where the repertoires were released. Samples came from the ongoing ImmuneRACE study (first 160 participants) plus 1,254 subjects from 6 global collaborators. The sample metadata nearly always contained a de-identified subject ID, COVID-19 status, age in years and sex. Where HLA class I and class II types were available, the types were taken from metadata supplied by the sample provider, not from assay-based typing. Overall study results and their limits: The quantity of clinical and demographic metadata differed by source and by participant and was supplied without curation.

Turning to this clone: Its antigen has not been determined. The record has no base qualities; no much larger clone is one base away.

Collaborating institutions collected whole blood in K2EDTA tubes following their own protocols. For TCRbeta analysis, collaborator samples were shipped as frozen whole blood, as isolated PBMCs, or as DNA extracted from either sample type. TCRbeta CDR3 regions were amplified from genomic DNA by means of the immunoSEQ Assay, a bias-controlled multiplex PCR. As for the authors' bioinformatics: Nucleated cell counts per sample were estimated from amplification of reference gene primers within the assay. Sequence reads were collapsed and filtered to measure the absolute abundance of every unique TCRbeta CDR3 rearrangement. For each sample, productive Simpson clonality was calculated by taking the square root of Simpson's diversity index across productive rearrangements. This is the immuneACCESS table as TCRdb keeps it, with only in-frame sequences that have V and J called. A part of the clones is gone; compared with another copy, unresolved V genes explain less than half, and the rest is unexplained. V, J and clone size are taken as reported in that table, and D and trimming were inferred from the DNA itself. This sample gives about 220,000 clones in total; around four fifths of them show up just once. Approximately 4.5% of the sample is taken by the ten largest.

This sequence originates from a woman aged 70-85 years with acute or convalescent COVID-19. Sequences were obtained from peripheral blood.

The CDR3 region has the sequence CASLDRGGQPQHF. The DNA sequence is as follows: TGTGCCAGCCTCGACAGGGGCGGCCAGCCCCAGCATTTT. The chain joins TRBV19 to TRBJ1-5; TRBD1 fits 8 bases in the junction. According to the germline V gene (reference sequence), CDR1 reads LNHDA and CDR2 reads SQIVND. The CDR3 contains 13 residues, cysteine and phenylalanine counted. Only CDR3 DNA remains: 39 bases, in frame from the first base. For this chain, trimming is 9 bases at the V end and 7 bases at the J end, and the number of junction bases without a gene match is 8.